A selection of T cell receptor beta chains follows, all from one sample in a study of cytomegalovirus exposure and HLA in healthy donors. Clones were sequenced by immunoSEQ multiplex PCR, and TCRdb holds only the in-frame ones, with some missing. This table holds 200,000 to 250,000 clones, less than 85% found once. The source material was PBMCs. The receptors were gathered from a man aged 18 to 30 in good health and CMV-seronegative. Both conserved end residues are part of each CDR3. The order of the fields is V gene, D gene, J gene, clone size, CDR3 protein, CDR3 DNA. D genes are given only for firm matches. Size is stated for part of the rows, as once, few or many counts, or as a class when the clone is expanded.

>TRBV30|TRBD1|TRBJ2-7|-
CAWSQGDSYEQYF
TGTGCCTGGTCCCAGGGGGACAGCTACGAGCAGTACTTC
>TRBV5-4|-|TRBJ1-6|-
CASSGRQSYSPLHF
TGTGCCAGCAGCGGAAGACAATCGTATTCACCCCTCCACTTT
>TRBV5-8|-|TRBJ1-5|few
CASSLEGVGNQPQHF
TGTGCCAGCAGCTTGGAAGGAGTTGGGAATCAGCCCCAGCATTTT
>TRBV30|-|TRBJ1-2|-
CAWSTTDAYGYTF
TGTGCCTGGAGTACGACAGATGCCTATGGCTACACCTTC
>TRBV7-9|-|TRBJ1-1|-
CASKPGGVTEAFF
TGTGCCAGCAAGCCCGGGGGGGTCACTGAAGCTTTCTTT
>TRBV25-1|-|TRBJ2-4|-
CARVTTRVAKNIQYF
TGTGCCAGGGTTACCACTAGGGTAGCCAAAAACATTCAGTACTTC
>TRBV27|-|TRBJ1-2|-
CASSLSTGGTNYGYTF
TGTGCCAGCAGTTTATCGACAGGTGGGACTAACTATGGCTACACCTTC
>TRBV7-6|TRBD2|TRBJ2-7|-
CASSQGLAGGGYEQYF
TGTGCCAGCAGTCAAGGGTTGGCGGGAGGCGGCTACGAGCAGTACTTC
>TRBV18|-|TRBJ1-2|-
CASERMADYGYTF
TGTGCCAGCGAGCGGATGGCAGACTATGGCTACACCTTC
>TRBV6-5|TRBD1|TRBJ2-3|few
CASSQGGTDTQYF
TGTGCCAGCAGCCAGGGGGGCACAGATACGCAGTATTTT
>TRBV7-7|TRBD1|TRBJ2-7|-
CASSLGQGDEQYF
TGTGCTAGCAGCTTAGGCCAGGGGGACGAGCAGTACTTC
>TRBV6-1|TRBD1|TRBJ1-2|few
CASSEVGDRGYTF
TGTGCCAGCAGTGAAGTGGGGGACAGGGGCTACACCTTC
>TRBV7-8|TRBD2|TRBJ2-5|-
CASSFNSGRGETQYF
TGTGCCAGCAGCTTCAATAGCGGGAGAGGAGAGACCCAGTACTTC
>TRBV28|TRBD2|TRBJ2-2|-
CAGGGLAGAGGELFF
TGTGCCGGTGGGGGACTAGCGGGAGCAGGAGGGGAGCTGTTTTTT
>TRBV18|-|TRBJ1-2|few
CASSSAEYGYTF
TGTGCCAGCTCGAGCGCGGAGTATGGCTACACCTTC
>TRBV28|-|TRBJ2-7|-
CASSSGRYEQYF
TGTGCCAGCAGTTCGGGGAGATACGAGCAGTACTTC